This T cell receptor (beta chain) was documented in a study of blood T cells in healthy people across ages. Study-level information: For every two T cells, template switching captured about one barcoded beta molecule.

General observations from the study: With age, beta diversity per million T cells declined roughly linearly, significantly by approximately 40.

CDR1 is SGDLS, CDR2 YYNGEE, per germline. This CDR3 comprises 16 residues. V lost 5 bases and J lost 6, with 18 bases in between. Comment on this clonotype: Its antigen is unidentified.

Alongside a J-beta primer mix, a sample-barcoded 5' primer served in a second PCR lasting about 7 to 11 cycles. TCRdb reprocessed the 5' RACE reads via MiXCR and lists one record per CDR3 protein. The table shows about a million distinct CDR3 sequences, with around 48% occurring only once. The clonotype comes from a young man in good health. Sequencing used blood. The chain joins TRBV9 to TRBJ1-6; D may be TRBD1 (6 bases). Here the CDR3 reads CASSVAGALLNSPLHF. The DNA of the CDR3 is TGTGCCAGCAGTGTGGCGGGGGCGCTTCTTAATTCACCCCTCCACTTT.